The 13 T cell receptor beta chains presented below share a single source sample, sequenced in a study of blood T cell repertoires in COVID-19. Produced via immunoSEQ multiplex PCR; TCRdb's table is partial and in-frame only. In the table there are about 380,000 clones, 89% of which are singletons. Sequencing was carried out using peripheral blood. Every receptor here comes from a man between 40 and 49 years old with acute or convalescent COVID-19.

The J gene is TRBJ1-2, the V gene TRBV5-1; 11 bases fit TRBD1. Germline V gives CDR1 SGHRS, CDR2 YFSETQ. CDR3 size: 16 residues. The V gene end was trimmed by 3 bases and the J gene end by 3 bases; junction bases not matched to a gene: 7. DNA for the CDR3: TGCGCCAGCAGCTCCGGACAGGGGGCAGCTCACTATGGCTACACCTTC. Protein: CASSSGQGAAHYGYTF.

This clone was seen just once. This sequence joins TRBV27 and TRBJ2-7; TRBD1 agrees at 10 bases. The CDR3 totals 16 residues. V lost 5 bases to trimming and J lost 0 bases; unmatched junction nucleotides: 7. The V gene's germline CDR1 is MNHEY and CDR2 SMNVEV (reference sequence). CDR3 protein: CASSKTGGVSSYEQYF. The DNA of the CDR3 is TGTGCCAGCAGTAAGACAGGGGGCGTAAGCTCCTACGAGCAGTACTTC.

The V gene is TRBV18, the J gene TRBJ2-5; TRBD1 matches 8 bases. The germline V gene has CDR1 KGHSH and CDR2 LQKENI. The CDR3 is 17 residues long. Unmatched junction bases numbered 10, after V lost 3 bases and J lost 1 base. The chain's CDR3 is CASSPNRDRRFQETQYF. CDR3 nucleotides: TGTGCCAGCTCACCCAACCGGGACAGGAGATTCCAAGAGACCCAGTACTTC. Drawing the rest from reference TRBV18 and TRBJ2-5, the complete variable domain is NAGVMQNPRHLVRRRGQEARLRCSPMKGHSHVYWYRQLPEEGLKFMVYLQKENIIDESGMPKERFSAEFPKEGPSILRIQQVVRGDSAAYFCASSPNRDRRFQETQYFGPGTRLLVL.

The CDR3 nucleotides read TGTGCCAGCAGCTGGACAGGGGGCCATCAGCCCCAGCATTTT. Amino acid sequence: CASSWTGGHQPQHF. The J gene is TRBJ1-5, the V gene TRBV6-2 or TRBV6-3, with TRBD1 matching 11 bases. J gave up 5 bases and V 6 bases, and 3 bases lay outside the gene matches. Germline V gene sequence: CDR1 MNHEY, CDR2 SVGEGT. The CDR3 has 14 residues.

The chain is built from TRBV15 and TRBJ2-5; TRBD2 might be the D (5 bases). Between the trimmed V and J ends, which lost 3 bases and 5 bases, there was a span of 16 bases. This CDR3 has 15 amino acids. Per the germline V gene, CDR1 is LNHNV and CDR2 is YYDKDF (reference sequence). This chain's CDR3 is CATSSGLSGRETQYF. DNA of the CDR3: TGTGCCACCAGCAGTGGACTGTCGGGTAGGGAGACCCAGTACTTC.

J is TRBJ1-6 and V is TRBV6-5; tentatively, D is TRBD1 (5 bases). Trimming shortened V by 9 bases and J by 9 bases, and 15 bases separated the two germline ends. CDR3 length: 13 residues. Germline CDR1 is MNHEY and CDR2 is SVGAGI. The CDR3 sequence: CASRAFQGSPLHF. The CDR3 DNA is TGTGCCAGTAGGGCCTTTCAGGGTTCACCCCTCCACTTT.

As DNA, the CDR3 is TGTGCCAGTAGTGAACGGACAGTAAGGGGCACTGAAGCTTTCTTT. Its protein is CASSERTVRGTEAFF. The chain has TRBV19 and TRBJ1-1, with D perhaps TRBD1 (6 bases). Germline loops: CDR1 LNHDA, CDR2 SQIVND (reference sequence). The CDR3 sequence is 15 residues long. With 5 bases removed from V and 4 bases from J, the gap between germline ends came to 17 bases.

This clone has a single count. This chain joins TRBV5-8 and TRBJ1-1; D not resolved. Deletions cut 2 bases from V and 1 base from J, with 6 bases between. The CDR3 consists of 13 residues. CDR1 and CDR2 from the germline V gene are SGHTS and YDEGEE. CDR3 sequence reads: CASSFVKNTEAFF. DNA of the CDR3: TGTGCCAGCAGCTTCGTAAAGAACACTGAAGCTTTCTTT. Supplemented by reference TRBV5-8 and TRBJ1-1, the full variable domain reads EAGVTQSPTHLIKTRGQQATLRCSPISGHTSVYWYQQALGLGLQFLLWYDEGEERNRGNFPPRFSGRQFPNYSSELNVNALELEDSALYLCASSFVKNTEAFFGQGTRLTVV.

This chain links TRBV19 with TRBJ1-2, with D uncertain. This CDR3 contains 13 residues. Trimming shortened V by 2 bases and J by 5 bases, and 9 bases separated the two germline ends. The germline V gene encodes CDR1 LNHDA and CDR2 SQIVND (reference sequence). CDR3 sequence reads: CASSITPRYGYTF. In nucleotides, the CDR3 is TGTGCCAGTAGTATAACCCCTAGGTATGGCTACACCTTC.

The chain links TRBV2 to TRBJ1-1, with TRBD1 identical over 12 bases. V lost 3 bases to trimming and J lost 4 bases; unmatched junction nucleotides: 6. The CDR3 length is 16 residues. Germline values: CDR1 SNHLY, CDR2 FYNNEI. CDR3 sequence: CASSDRDRGRITEAFF. The CDR3 coding sequence is TGTGCCAGCAGTGACCGGGACAGGGGGCGGATCACTGAAGCTTTCTTT.

The chain has TRBV18 and TRBJ1-3; D gene uncertain. The V end was cut by 3 bases, the J end by 4 bases, with 16 bases between. This CDR3 spans 16 amino acids. The germline gives CDR1 KGHSH, CDR2 LQKENI. The CDR3 loop is CASSPTSLEEGNTIYF. CDR3 sequence (DNA): TGTGCCAGCTCACCCACGAGTTTAGAAGAAGGAAACACCATATATTTT.

The chain couples TRBV5-4 to TRBJ2-3; possibly TRBD1 for D (5 bases). V gave up 3 bases and J gave up 5 bases, with 16 bases separating them. Per germline, CDR1 SGHNT and CDR2 YYREEE (reference sequence). This CDR3 is 15 amino acids long. The CDR3: CASSWEGGARDTQYF. The CDR3 region has the DNA TGTGCCAGCAGCTGGGAAGGTGGGGCCAGAGATACGCAGTATTTT.

The V and J genes are TRBV7-2 and TRBJ2-1; the match to TRBD2 covers 15 bases. V was clipped by 6 bases and J by 8 bases; unmatched bases: 8. Germline V gene data show CDR1 as SGHTA and CDR2 as FQGNSA. There are 16 residues in the CDR3. CDR3 region: CASSWTSGGAEDEQFF. CDR3 DNA: TGTGCCAGCAGTTGGACTAGCGGGGGGGCCGAGGATGAGCAGTTCTTC.